These 16 T cell receptor beta chains share one sample of origin, sequenced in a study of control samples from healthy donors and cancer patients. Data came from immunoSEQ multiplex PCR; TCRdb stores just in-frame clones and leaves some out. The sample contains about 110,000 clones, 82% of which appear only once. The sequenced sample consisted of blood. The receptors were sampled from a man in his late teens or twenties in good health.

The CDR3 reads CSASYSGESPLHF. The CDR3 nucleotides read TGCAGTGCTAGTTACTCCGGGGAGTCACCCCTCCACTTT. J is TRBJ1-6 and V is TRBV20-1; no definite D call. The CDR3 extends over 13 amino acids. Looked up from germline, CDR1 is DFQATT and CDR2 is SNEGSKA (reference sequence). Between the trimmed V and J ends, which lost 3 bases and 10 bases, there was a span of 13 bases.

This clone was picked up a small number of times. This chain links TRBV19 with TRBJ2-4, with TRBD1 as a possible D gene (6 bases). V shed 4 bases and J shed 8 bases, with 9 bases lying between them. Per germline, CDR1 LNHDA and CDR2 SQIVND (reference sequence). CDR3 size: 12 residues. For the CDR3, the DNA is TGTGCCAGTAGTACGCGACAGGACATTCAGTACTTC. Its translation: CASSTRQDIQYF.

The rearrangement uses TRBV18 and TRBJ1-2, with D perhaps matching TRBD1 (6 bases). Per the germline V gene, CDR1 is KGHSH and CDR2 is LQKENI. V lost 2 bases, J lost 8 bases, and 12 bases lay in between. The CDR3 is made up of 13 amino acids. The CDR3 nucleotides read TGTGCCAGCTCACCATCGCAGGGGCAGGGCTACACCTTC. This gives the protein CASSPSQGQGYTF.

The gene calls are TRBV4-3 and TRBJ1-3; 7 bases line up with TRBD1. V gave up 0 bases and J gave up 4 bases; unmatched junction bases: 6. The germline V gene has CDR1 LGHNA and CDR2 YSLEER. This CDR3 is built from 16 residues. As DNA, the CDR3 is TGCGCCAGCAGCCAAGATCCCAGGGGGACAGGAAACACCATATATTTT. The encoded protein is CASSQDPRGTGNTIYF.

V and J are TRBV27 and TRBJ1-2; D possibly corresponds to TRBD1 (6 bases). CDR1 is MNHEY and CDR2 is SMNVEV in the germline V gene (reference sequence). CDR3 length: 17 residues. V was pared by 2 bases and J by 5 bases, with 21 bases between. As DNA, the CDR3 is TGTGCCAGCAGTTTACACAGGGAGGCGCCTGAGGTATATGGCTACACCTTC. It specifies CASSLHREAPEVYGYTF.

The rearrangement links TRBV24-1 to TRBJ1-5; 7 nucleotides agree with TRBD1. The CDR3 runs to 15 residues. After removal of 2 bases from V and 4 bases from J, the junction contained 4 bases not matched to a gene. CDR1 and CDR2 from the germline V gene are KGHDR and SFDVKD. The CDR3 DNA reads as TGTGCCACCAGTGATTCGACAGGGTGGAATCAGCCCCAGCATTTT. Its protein product is CATSDSTGWNQPQHF.

The gene calls are TRBV7-2 and TRBJ1-4; tentatively, D is TRBD1 (5 bases). In germline, CDR1 is SGHTA, CDR2 FQGNSA. The CDR3 is 16 amino acids. V lost 5 bases, J lost 10 bases, and 23 bases lay in between. The CDR3 loop is CASSPAGGAKKGKLFF. In DNA, the CDR3 is TGTGCCAGCAGCCCCGCGGGCGGGGCCAAGAAAGGAAAACTGTTTTTT.

The chain has TRBV5-6 and TRBJ2-7; D not resolved. V lost 0 bases, J lost 7 bases, and 5 bases lay in between. Per the germline V gene, CDR1 is SGHDT and CDR2 is YYEEEE. The length of the CDR3 is 11 residues. The CDR3 loop is CASSLAEEQYV. The CDR3 nucleotides are TGTGCCAGCAGCTTGGCGGAGGAGCAGTACGTC.

The chain combines TRBV6-1 with TRBJ2-7; D ambiguous. V lost 4 bases and J lost 0, with 19 bases in between. The CDR3 covers 17 residues. CDR1 and CDR2 from the germline V gene are MNHNS and SASEGT. CDR3 sequence reads: CASSVPAGVEDSYEQYV. The CDR3 DNA reads TGTGCCAGCAGTGTTCCCGCTGGTGTGGAAGACTCCTACGAGCAGTACGTC.

The chain combines TRBV6-5 with TRBJ2-1; a weak D match, TRBD1 (5 bases). Trimming removed 1 base from V and 7 bases from J, with 11 bases in between. Per the germline V gene, CDR1 is MNHEY and CDR2 is SVGAGI. This CDR3 spans 14 amino acids. The CDR3 here is CASSYFARVNEQFF. As DNA, the CDR3 is TGTGCCAGCAGTTACTTTGCCAGGGTGAATGAGCAGTTCTTC.

V and J are TRBV5-1 and TRBJ2-3; 12 positions agree with TRBD2. The CDR3 has 15 amino acids. After removal of 4 bases from V and 4 bases from J, the junction contained 4 bases not matched to a gene. Germline V gives CDR1 SGHRS, CDR2 YFSETQ. DNA of the CDR3: TGCGCCAGCAGCGTGCTAGCGGGGGGGCCAGATACGCAGTATTTT. Its translation: CASSVLAGGPDTQYF.

The rearrangement links TRBV7-6 to TRBJ2-1; 9 bases match TRBD2. The CDR3 runs to 16 residues. Germline CDR1 SGHVS, CDR2 FNYEAQ. J was trimmed by 0 bases and V by 6 bases; bases with no gene match: 6. The chain's CDR3 is CASSFSGGDSYNEQFF. CDR3 bases: TGTGCCAGCAGTTTTAGCGGGGGTGACTCCTACAATGAGCAGTTCTTC.

The chain joins TRBV5-4 to TRBJ2-5; 9 bases are a match to TRBD2. The CDR3 has 17 amino acids. Germline lookup yields CDR1 SGHNT and CDR2 YYREEE (reference sequence). The trim removed 6 bases at V and 4 bases at J, leaving 16 bases unmatched. The CDR3 spells CASNRGRAGGQRETQYF. CDR3 coding DNA: TGTGCCAGCAACCGGGGGCGCGCGGGGGGGCAGCGAGAGACCCAGTACTTC.

CDR3 coding DNA: TGCGCCAGCAGTGAGACACTCGCCTCGGGGTATGGCTACACCTTC. Translation gives CASSETLASGYGYTF. The gene calls are TRBV10-2 and TRBJ1-2; no clear D. Germline CDR1 reads WSHSY; CDR2 reads SAAADI. CDR3 length: 15 residues. Trimming took off 2 bases at V and 5 bases at J, with 15 bases between the two ends.

The chain links TRBV27 to TRBJ1-4; tentatively, D is TRBD1 (5 bases). The CDR3 length is 16 residues. Germline lookup yields CDR1 MNHEY and CDR2 SMNVEV (reference sequence). Trimming shortened V by 5 bases and J by 5 bases, and 18 bases separated the two germline ends. CDR3 residues: CASSLRPPGENEKLFF. Written as DNA, the CDR3 is TGTGCCAGCAGTCTCCGACCCCCGGGGGAAAATGAAAAACTGTTTTTT.

The CDR3 loop is CASTDRGSSYNEQFF. CDR3 in DNA: TGTGCCAGCACGGACAGGGGGAGCTCCTACAATGAGCAGTTCTTC. The rearrangement links TRBV18 to TRBJ2-1, with 10 bases lining up with TRBD1. Losses at the gene ends were 8 bases for V and 0 bases for J; bases not matched to a gene: 4. This CDR3 has 15 residues. Looked up from germline, CDR1 is KGHSH and CDR2 is LQKENI.